The clone carrying this T cell receptor beta chain was seen a handful of times. These data come from a study of shared clonotypes between healthy human individuals. Each donor was a Caucasian adult residing in Nashville, Tennessee. V lost 5 bases, J lost 1 base, and 19 bases lay in between. This CDR3 has 16 amino acids. Germline V lookup: CDR1 SGHRS, CDR2 YFSETQ. How the authors handled the data: ImmunoSEQ only sent back junction sequences with no quality scores, so filtering was done differently. Generated by immunoSEQ multiplex PCR, the TCRdb table keeps only in-frame clones and is missing some. The V and J calls and clone size were taken over from that table, and D and trimming were inferred from the DNA. The table includes about half a million clones, 70% to 85% detected once.

The specimen sequenced was PBMCs. The source is a middle-aged woman in good health. Some clones in this sample may be carry-over from other donors' samples. The rearrangement joins TRBV5-1 to TRBJ2-7; D possibly uses TRBD1 or TRBD2 (6 bases each). CDR3 protein: CASRLVSTGGSYEQYF. The CDR3 nucleotides read TGCGCCAGCAGGCTTGTCTCGACAGGAGGGTCCTACGAGCAGTACTTC.